The sequence of this T cell receptor (beta chain) was determined in a study of blood T cells in healthy people across ages. Study overall: About one barcoded beta molecule per two T cells came from capture by template switching.

Next came a second PCR, run for about 7 to 12 cycles, which used a sample-barcoded 5' primer along with a J-beta primer mix. Each cDNA molecule was tagged by a template-switch adaptor with 12 random nucleotides. TCRdb reprocessed the 5' RACE reads via MiXCR and lists one record per CDR3 protein. Seen here are some 1,500,000 distinct CDR3 sequences, approximately 42% observed once, and the top ten hold about 4.1%. This clonotype has at least ten counts. Ranging in age from about 6 to 95, the donors were healthy Caucasian individuals from Russia. It was roughly 10 milliliters of peripheral blood that were drawn from each donor. Germline V gives CDR1 SGHRS, CDR2 YFSETQ. The CDR3 covers 13 residues. V gave up 4 bases and J gave up 6 bases; unmatched junction bases: 6.

The sequence was collected from a woman younger than 35 in good health. Material for sequencing was blood. This rearrangement joins TRBV5-1 to TRBJ1-1; 7 nucleotides match TRBD1. Here the CDR3 DNA reads TGCGCCAGCAGCGTAGGGACAGCGGCTGAAGCTTTCTTT. Translated, it gives CASSVGTAAEAFF. Variable domain in full (rest from reference TRBV5-1 and TRBJ1-1): KAGVTQTPRYLIKTRGQQVTLSCSPISGHRSVSWYQQTPGQGLQFLFEYFSETQRNKGNFPGRFSGRQFSNSRSEMNVSTLELGDSALYLCASSVGTAAEAFFGQGTRLTVV.